This T cell receptor (beta chain) is drawn from a study of blood T cell repertoires in COVID-19. Overall study context: COVID-19 samples, acute and convalescent, were from the United States, Italy and Spain. Sample material is recorded as cDNA or gDNA derived from T cells, B-cell-depleted T cells, or PBMCs.

Libraries were prepared by immunoSEQ multiplex PCR; TCRdb keeps only in-frame clonotypes and omits some of them. The sample lists roughly 30,000 clones, about 89% occurring once. The V and J ends lost 3 bases and 4 bases, in that order; junction bases with no gene match: 6. Germline assignment: CDR1 GTSNPN and CDR2 SVGIG (reference sequence). The CDR3 spans 15 residues. A single count supports this clone. This chain links TRBV30 with TRBJ1-5; TRBD1 aligns across 10 bases. This clonotype was sampled from a human donor in a cohort sampled during active COVID-19. Sequences were obtained from peripheral blood. CDR3 region: CAWRAPGQGNQPQHF. The CDR3 DNA is TGTGCCTGGAGGGCCCCGGGACAGGGGAATCAGCCCCAGCATTTT.